This TCR beta chain was sequenced during a study of blood T cell repertoires in COVID-19. Whole-study context: PBMCs, B-cell-depleted T cells, or T cells provided the cDNA or gDNA that made up the material.

Sequenced by immunoSEQ multiplex PCR; TCRdb stores in-frame clones only, minus some. The sample carries 50,000 to 65,000 clones, roughly 87% recorded once. The V and J ends lost 3 bases and 5 bases, in that order; junction bases with no gene match: 6. The CDR3 runs to 15 residues. Germline-derived CDR1 and CDR2 are SGHRS and YFSETQ. Sequencing input: peripheral blood. The origin of this receptor is a man aged 45 to 65 with active COVID-19. V and J are TRBV5-1 and TRBJ2-1; 9 bases line up with TRBD2. The CDR3 protein is CASSWASGANNEQFF. The CDR3 nucleotides read TGCGCCAGCAGCTGGGCTAGCGGGGCGAACAATGAGCAGTTCTTC.